This TCR beta chain was obtained from a study of blood T cells in healthy people across ages. General study findings and limits: PBMCs left unsorted prevented a conclusive naive versus antigen-experienced comparison.

This clonotype was detected once. The antigen remains undetermined. The CDR3 has 13 amino acids. With 7 bases clipped from V and 11 bases from J, the junction kept 6 bases outside the gene matches. Per the germline V gene, CDR1 is MNHEY and CDR2 is SMNVEV (reference sequence). A second PCR of 7 to 11 cycles used a sample-barcoded 5' primer and a J-beta primer mix. TCRdb processed the 5' RACE reads anew with MiXCR; each CDR3 protein has one entry. Among about 600,000 distinct CDR3 sequences listed, around 48% were seen once. The sequencing sample was made of blood. The V call is TRBV27, the J call TRBJ1-4, with 11 bases aligning to TRBD1. This receptor was identified in an elderly man in good health. The CDR3 region is CASTPGTGGKLFF. CDR3 bases: TGTGCCAGCACCCCCGGGACAGGGGGGAAACTGTTTTTT.